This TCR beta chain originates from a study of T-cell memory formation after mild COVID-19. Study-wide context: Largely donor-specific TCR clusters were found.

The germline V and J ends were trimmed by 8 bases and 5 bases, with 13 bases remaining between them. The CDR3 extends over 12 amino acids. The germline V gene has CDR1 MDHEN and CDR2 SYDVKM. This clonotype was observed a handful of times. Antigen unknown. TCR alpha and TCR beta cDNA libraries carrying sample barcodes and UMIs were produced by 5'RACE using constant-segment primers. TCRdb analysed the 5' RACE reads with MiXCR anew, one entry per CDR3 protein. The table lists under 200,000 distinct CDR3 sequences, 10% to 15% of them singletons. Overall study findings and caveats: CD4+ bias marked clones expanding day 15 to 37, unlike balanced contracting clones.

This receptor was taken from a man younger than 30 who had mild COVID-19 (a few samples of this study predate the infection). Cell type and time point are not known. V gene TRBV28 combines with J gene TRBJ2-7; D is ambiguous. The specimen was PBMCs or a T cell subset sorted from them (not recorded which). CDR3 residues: CASGESGHEQYV. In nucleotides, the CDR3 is TGTGCCAGCGGGGAATCTGGCCACGAGCAGTACGTC.